This T cell receptor (beta chain) appears in the sequencing data of a study of blood T cell repertoires in COVID-19. Study-wide background: Acute-phase and convalescent COVID-19 samples originated in the United States, Italy and Spain. T cells, B-cell-depleted T cells, or PBMCs supplied cDNA or gDNA.

V shed 5 bases and J 1 base; nucleotides not matched to a gene: 10. This CDR3 comprises 16 residues. CDR1 and CDR2 from the germline V gene are MDHEN and SYDVKM. Authors' processing steps: Quantification of nucleated cells was approximated via reference gene primer amplification. Profiled with immunoSEQ multiplex PCR; TCRdb holds only in-frame clones, not every one. That table gives V, J and clone size, and the DNA gave D and trimming. The sample holds around 99,000 clones, over 80% seen once. The clonotype originates from a woman aged 60-75 years with acute or convalescent COVID-19. The sample consisted of peripheral blood. V gene TRBV28 combines with J gene TRBJ1-2, with TRBD1 identical over 7 bases. This CDR3 reads CASSISRTGLNYGYTF. CDR3 coding DNA: TGTGCCAGCAGTATAAGTAGGACAGGCCTTAACTATGGCTACACCTTC.